Included here is one T cell receptor (beta chain) sequence, with context. CDR1 is SGHVS and CDR2 is FQNEAQ in the germline V gene. V lost 1 base and J lost 1, with 8 bases in between. The CDR3 length is 15 residues. The data stem from a study of blood T cell repertoires in COVID-19. Sequencing was performed with immunoSEQ multiplex PCR; in TCRdb, only in-frame clones are kept and a portion is missing. This sample has roughly 160,000 clones, with 84% found just once. The receptor was derived from a woman over 75 with COVID-19, enrolled during active disease. The rearrangement uses TRBV7-8 and TRBJ1-3, with D unclear. The sample was peripheral blood. The CDR3 spells CASSLVAGSGNTIYF. The CDR3 nucleotides are TGTGCCAGCAGCTTAGTTGCGGGATCTGGAAACACCATATATTTT.